This T cell receptor (beta chain) was identified in a study of blood T cell repertoires in COVID-19. The CDR3 is 15 amino acids. J was trimmed by 6 bases and V by 4 bases; bases with no gene match: 1. Germline V gene lookup returns CDR1 LGHDT and CDR2 YNNKEL (reference sequence). Method: immunoSEQ multiplex PCR; TCRdb's copy keeps in-frame clones and lacks some. The sample contains roughly 240,000 clones, about nine tenths of which appear only once. The J gene is TRBJ2-1, the V gene TRBV3-1 (or the pseudogene TRBV3-2); 15 nucleotides agree with TRBD2. The source is a woman aged 55-70 years who had recovered from COVID-19. Sequenced material: peripheral blood. CDR3 amino acids: CASSLGLAGGNEQFF. CDR3 coding DNA: TGTGCCAGCAGCCTGGGACTAGCGGGGGGCAATGAGCAGTTCTTC.